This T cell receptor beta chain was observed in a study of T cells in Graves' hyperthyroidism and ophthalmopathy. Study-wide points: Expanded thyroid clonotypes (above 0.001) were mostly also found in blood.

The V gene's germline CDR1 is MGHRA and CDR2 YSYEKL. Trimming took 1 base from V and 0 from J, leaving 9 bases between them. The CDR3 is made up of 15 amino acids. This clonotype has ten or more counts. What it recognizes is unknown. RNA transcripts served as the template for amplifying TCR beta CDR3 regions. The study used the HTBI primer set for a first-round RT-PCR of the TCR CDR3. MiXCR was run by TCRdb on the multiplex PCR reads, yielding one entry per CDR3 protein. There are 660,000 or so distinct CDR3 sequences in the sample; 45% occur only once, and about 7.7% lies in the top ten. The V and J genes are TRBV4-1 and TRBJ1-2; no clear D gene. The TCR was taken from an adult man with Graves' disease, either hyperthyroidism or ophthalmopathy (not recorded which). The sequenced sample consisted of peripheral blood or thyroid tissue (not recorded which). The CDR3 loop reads CASSQVAGANYGYTF. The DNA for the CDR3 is TGCGCCAGCAGCCAAGTGGCGGGCGCTAACTATGGCTACACCTTC.